Shown below are 27 T cell receptor beta chains from a single sample sequenced in a study of control samples from healthy donors and cancer patients. Clones were read by immunoSEQ multiplex PCR, and TCRdb kept only the in-frame ones, dropping some. The sample has about 110,000 clones, approximately 89% seen once; the top ten hold 6% to 8.5%. Sequencing used blood. The source of these receptors is a woman aged 18-29 years in good health.

This chain joins TRBV28 and TRBJ1-2, with 8 nucleotides matching TRBD1. CDR1 is MDHEN and CDR2 is SYDVKM in the germline V gene. V lost 2 bases to trimming and J lost 5 bases; unmatched junction nucleotides: 10. This CDR3 has 16 amino acids. The CDR3 here is CASSLNAGQAIYGYTF. The CDR3 DNA reads TGTGCCAGCAGTTTAAATGCGGGACAGGCAATATATGGCTACACCTTC.

The chain has TRBV21-1 and TRBJ1-5; TRBD1 is taken as the D call from the table, unchecked against the DNA. TRBV21-1 is annotated as a pseudogene. The CDR3 has 14 residues. CDR3 loop: CASRADRRRQPQHF. The CDR3 DNA reads TGTGCCAGCAGGGCGGACAGGCGAAGACAGCCCCAGCATTTT.

The chain couples TRBV24-1 to TRBJ2-3, with a weak D call TRBD2 (5 bases). The CDR3 loop spans 16 amino acids. CDR1 is KGHDR and CDR2 is SFDVKD in the germline V gene. Trimming took 2 bases from V and 3 from J, leaving 14 bases between them. DNA for the CDR3: TGTGCCACCAGTGATTATCGGGCGGGCCAGACAGATACGCAGTATTTT. Its protein product is CATSDYRAGQTDTQYF.

This chain connects TRBV7-9 to TRBJ2-2; 8 bases line up with TRBD1. CDR1 SEHNR and CDR2 FQNEAQ come from the germline V gene (reference sequence). The CDR3 contains 14 residues. V trimming: 2 bases; J trimming: 6 bases; junction bases outside the gene matches: 2. The DNA for the CDR3 is TGTGCCAGCAGCTTACAGGGGGCCGCCGGGGAGCTGTTTTTT. Translated, it gives CASSLQGAAGELFF. Full variable domain (remainder filled in from reference TRBV7-9 and TRBJ2-2): DTGVSQNPRHKITKRGQNVTFRCDPISEHNRLYWYRQTLGQGPEFLTYFQNEAQLEKSRLLSDRFSAERPKGSFSTLEIQRTEQGDSAMYLCASSLQGAAGELFFGEGSRLTVL.

J is TRBJ1-5 and V is TRBV7-2; D is undetermined. CDR3 length: 13 residues. From germline, CDR1 is SGHTA and CDR2 FQGNSA. Between the trimmed V and J ends, which lost 0 bases and 9 bases, there was a span of 9 bases. CDR3 coding DNA: TGTGCCAGCAGCTTAGCCGTCTTAGGGCCCCAGCATTTT. Amino acid sequence: CASSLAVLGPQHF. The whole variable domain, filled in from reference TRBV7-2 and TRBJ1-5, reads GAGVSQSPSNKVTEKGKDVELRCDPISGHTALYWYRQSLGQGLEFLIYFQGNSAPDKSGLPSDRFSAERTGGSVSTLTIQRTQQEDSAVYLCASSLAVLGPQHFGDGTRLSIL.

This rearrangement joins TRBV27 to TRBJ2-2; TRBD2 agrees at 7 bases. Germline V CDR1 and CDR2: MNHEY, SMNVEV (reference sequence). The CDR3 sequence is 15 residues long. Trimming removed 2 bases from V and 7 bases from J; junction bases left unmatched: 7. DNA for the CDR3: TGTGCCAGCAGTTTACTCGCGGGAGAAGGCGGGGAGCTGTTTTTT. Protein sequence: CASSLLAGEGGELFF.

CDR3: CASSRLIPRDRGPDTGELFF. CDR3 sequence (DNA): TGTGCCAGTAGTAGACTTATTCCCCGGGACAGGGGGCCGGACACCGGGGAGCTGTTTTTT. V is TRBV19 and J is TRBJ2-2, with 12 nucleotides matching TRBD1. This CDR3 has 20 residues. The trim removed 4 bases at V and 3 bases at J, leaving 15 bases unmatched. Germline assignment: CDR1 LNHDA and CDR2 SQIVND (reference sequence).

The chain recombines TRBV6-5 with TRBJ2-7, with TRBD2 matching 7 bases. The CDR3 has 14 amino acids. J lost 4 bases, V lost 6 bases, and 9 bases had no gene match. Germline V CDR1 and CDR2: MNHEY, SVGAGI. For the CDR3, the DNA is TGTGCCAGCAGGTACCAAAGCGGGGATTACGAGCAGTACTTC. It specifies CASRYQSGDYEQYF.

The J gene is TRBJ2-3, the V gene TRBV6-5; 10 nucleotides match TRBD2. V gave up 2 bases and J gave up 6 bases; unmatched junction bases: 8. Germline V gene lookup returns CDR1 MNHEY and CDR2 SVGAGI. The CDR3 is made up of 16 amino acids. CDR3 sequence (DNA): TGTGCCAGCAGTTACACCCAGCGGGGGGGCCGGGATACGCAGTATTTT. As protein: CASSYTQRGGRDTQYF.

The CDR3 coding sequence is TGTGCCAGCAGTCAGAATCAGCCCCAGCATTTT. This sequence encodes CASSQNQPQHF. The chain employs TRBV6-5 and TRBJ1-5, with D unclear. The germline V gene encodes CDR1 MNHEY and CDR2 SVGAGI. V was shortened by 5 bases and J by 4 bases, with 3 bases between the two germline ends. The CDR3 runs to 11 residues.

The V gene is TRBV12-5, the J gene TRBJ2-7, with D unresolved. The ends were cut back, 0 bases at V and 7 bases at J, with 4 bases in the middle. Looked up from germline, CDR1 is LGHNT and CDR2 is FRNRAP. The CDR3 is 11 amino acids. CDR3 region: CASGLVQEQYF. DNA for the CDR3: TGTGCTAGTGGTTTGGTACAAGAGCAGTACTTC.

The rearrangement links TRBV9 to TRBJ2-3, with 11 bases identical to TRBD2. Germline V gene data show CDR1 as SGDLS and CDR2 as YYNGEE. V lost 0 bases to trimming and J lost 6 bases; unmatched junction nucleotides: 6. The CDR3 has 16 amino acids. CDR3: CASSVGSGGAVDTQYF. In nucleotides, the CDR3 is TGTGCCAGCAGCGTAGGTAGCGGGGGGGCGGTGGATACGCAGTATTTT.

This rearrangement joins TRBV28 to TRBJ2-5, with 8 positions matching TRBD1. Germline CDR1 is MDHEN and CDR2 is SYDVKM. This CDR3 contains 15 residues. Trimming at V came to 7 bases and at J to 0 bases, leaving 7 bases not matched to a gene. Here the CDR3 reads CASNKNRGYQETQYF. In DNA form, the CDR3 reads TGTGCCAGCAACAAGAACAGGGGGTACCAAGAGACCCAGTACTTC.

The genes are TRBV5-4 and TRBJ1-1; the D is unclear. Trimming shortened V by 4 bases and J by 1 base, and 14 bases separated the two germline ends. Germline V CDR1 and CDR2: SGHNT, YYREEE (reference sequence). The CDR3 length is 15 residues. The CDR3 nucleotides are TGTGCCAGCAGCCCTGGCGGGTTGGGGAACACTGAAGCTTTCTTT. As protein: CASSPGGLGNTEAFF.

The chain links TRBV7-2 to TRBJ2-1, with D possibly being TRBD1 (7 bases). V dropped 5 bases and J dropped 8 bases, with 19 bases sitting between them. CDR1 is SGHTA, CDR2 FQGNSA, per germline. The length of the CDR3 is 15 residues. This chain's CDR3 is CASSLGGGRGDEQFF. In DNA form, the CDR3 reads TGTGCCAGCAGCCTCGGAGGGGGCCGGGGCGATGAGCAGTTCTTC.

The rearrangement links TRBV16 to TRBJ2-5; perhaps TRBD1 as D (6 bases). V was clipped by 0 bases and J by 1 base, with 9 bases between them. Looked up from germline, CDR1 is KGHSY and CDR2 is FQNENV. The length of the CDR3 is 15 residues. The CDR3 sequence: CASSQSGRGQETQYF. As DNA, the CDR3 is TGTGCCAGCAGCCAATCGGGCAGGGGCCAAGAGACCCAGTACTTC.

The rearrangement uses TRBV18 and TRBJ2-7; TRBD2 agrees at 15 bases. The trim removed 4 bases at V and 3 bases at J, leaving 13 bases unmatched. Looked up from germline, CDR1 is KGHSH and CDR2 is LQKENI. CDR3 length equals 19 residues. CDR3 nucleotide sequence: TGTGCCAGCTCACGGCCGGGACTAGCGGGGGGAGGCGCCGTCTACGAGCAGTACTTC. Its translation is CASSRPGLAGGGAVYEQYF.

J is TRBJ2-5 and V is TRBV6-5, with 7 bases identical to TRBD1. Germline trimming cut 4 bases from V and 1 base from J; bases unmatched to any gene: 3. The CDR3 consists of 14 residues. Germline V CDR1 and CDR2: MNHEY, SVGAGI. The CDR3 here is CASSSGTVQETQYF. For the CDR3, the DNA is TGTGCCAGCAGTTCGGGGACAGTCCAAGAGACCCAGTACTTC.

The DNA of the CDR3 is TGCGCCAGCAGCCAACCCATAGCTGGGGAGACCCAGTACTTC. Protein sequence: CASSQPIAGETQYF. The V call is TRBV4-1, the J call TRBJ2-5; the D is unclear. CDR1 is MGHRA, CDR2 YSYEKL, per germline. The CDR3 length is 14 residues. The V end lost 2 bases, the J end lost 5 bases, and 12 bases lay between the germline ends.

The rearrangement links TRBV7-3 to TRBJ2-5, with 7 bases aligning to TRBD1. Trimming at V came to 0 bases and at J to 2 bases, leaving 3 bases not matched to a gene. CDR1 and CDR2 from the germline V gene are SGHTA and FQGTGA. This CDR3 is 15 amino acids long. For the CDR3, the DNA is TGTGCCAGCAGCTTAACAGGGGGCCTTCAAGAGACCCAGTACTTC. Translated, it gives CASSLTGGLQETQYF. Together with reference TRBV7-3 and TRBJ2-5, the CDR3 gives the full variable domain: GAGVSQTPSNKVTEKGKYVELRCDPISGHTALYWYRQSLGQGPEFLIYFQGTGAADDSGLPNDRFFAVRPEGSVSTLKIQRTERGDSAVYLCASSLTGGLQETQYFGPGTRLLVL.

The rearrangement joins TRBV3-1 (or the pseudogene TRBV3-2) to TRBJ2-3; D assignment may be TRBD1 or TRBD2 (5 bases each). Germline V gene lookup returns CDR1 LGHDT and CDR2 YNNKEL (reference sequence). With 4 bases removed from V and 1 base from J, the gap between germline ends came to 15 bases. This CDR3 contains 16 residues. CDR3 protein: CASSRGTARRTDTQYF. CDR3 DNA sequence: TGTGCCAGCAGCCGGGGGACCGCACGACGCACAGATACGCAGTATTTT.

V usage is TRBV6-1 and J usage is TRBJ2-5, with 7 nucleotides matching TRBD2. This CDR3 has 14 amino acids. V shed 1 base, J shed 9 bases, and the junction held 8 bases outside the gene matches. Germline V gene sequence: CDR1 MNHNS, CDR2 SASEGT. DNA of the CDR3: TGTGCCAGCAGTGAAGACCTCGGACTAGTTGCCCAGTACTTC. Its translation: CASSEDLGLVAQYF.

This clone was found a few times. This rearrangement joins TRBV6-2 or TRBV6-3 to TRBJ2-7; TRBD1 matches 9 bases. V trimming: 0 bases; J trimming: 2 bases; junction bases outside the gene matches: 8. The germline V gene encodes CDR1 MNHEY and CDR2 SVGEGT. CDR3 size: 17 residues. CDR3 bases: TGTGCCAGCAGTTACTCTCAGGGACAGGGTAAGACCTACGAGCAGTACTTC. Protein: CASSYSQGQGKTYEQYF.

J is TRBJ1-3 and V is TRBV18, with D hard to call. Germline lookup yields CDR1 KGHSH and CDR2 LQKENI. The CDR3 runs 13 residues. The V end was cut by 6 bases, the J end by 0 bases, with 6 bases between. This CDR3 reads CASSASSGNTIYF. The CDR3 DNA reads TGTGCCAGCTCGGCATCCTCTGGAAACACCATATATTTT.

The chain employs TRBV24-1 and TRBJ2-3; TRBD1 matches at 11 bases. Germline V CDR1 and CDR2: KGHDR, SFDVKD. The CDR3 covers 15 residues. Unmatched junction bases numbered 12, after V lost 6 bases and J lost 11 bases. CDR3 protein: CATSPSGTGGSRQYF. The CDR3 coding sequence is TGTGCCACCAGTCCCTCCGGGACAGGGGGGAGTAGGCAGTATTTT.

The rearrangement joins TRBV5-6 to TRBJ2-5, with D uncertain. The CDR3 has 13 amino acids. Germline V gene data show CDR1 as SGHDT and CDR2 as YYEEEE. With 0 bases removed from V and 9 bases from J, the gap between germline ends came to 12 bases. As DNA, the CDR3 is TGTGCCAGCAGCTTGGGTGGTTTCGGGCCCCAGTACTTC. Its translation: CASSLGGFGPQYF.

The chain employs TRBV7-8 and TRBJ2-5, with 7 nucleotides matching TRBD2. V gave up 2 bases and J gave up 5 bases; unmatched junction bases: 8. This CDR3 is 15 amino acids long. The V gene's germline CDR1 is SGHVS and CDR2 FQNEAQ. The CDR3 reads CASSLLASGLETQYF. CDR3 nucleotide sequence: TGTGCCAGCAGCTTATTAGCTAGCGGCTTGGAGACCCAGTACTTC. The full variable domain, completed using reference TRBV7-8 and TRBJ2-5, is GAGVSQSPRYKVAKRGQDVALRCDPISGHVSLFWYQQALGQGPEFLTYFQNEAQLDKSGLPSDRFFAERPEGSVSTLKIQRTQQEDSAVYLCASSLLASGLETQYFGPGTRLLVL.